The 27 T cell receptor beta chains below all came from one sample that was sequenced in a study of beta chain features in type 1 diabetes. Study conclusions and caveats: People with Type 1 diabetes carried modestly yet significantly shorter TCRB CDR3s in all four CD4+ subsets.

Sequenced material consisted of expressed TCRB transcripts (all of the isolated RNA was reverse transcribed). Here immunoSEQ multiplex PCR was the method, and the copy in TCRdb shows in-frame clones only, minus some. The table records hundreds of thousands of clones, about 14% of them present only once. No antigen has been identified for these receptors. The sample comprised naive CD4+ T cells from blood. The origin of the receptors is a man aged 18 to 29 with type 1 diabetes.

The DNA of the CDR3 is TGTGCCATCAGCAGAGAAGCCTACGAGCAGTACTTC. This gives the protein CAISREAYEQYF. V and J are TRBV10-3 and TRBJ2-7; no clear D gene. V gave up 6 bases and J gave up 2 bases, with 8 bases separating them. The germline gives CDR1 ENHRY, CDR2 SYGVKD. The CDR3 loop spans 12 amino acids.

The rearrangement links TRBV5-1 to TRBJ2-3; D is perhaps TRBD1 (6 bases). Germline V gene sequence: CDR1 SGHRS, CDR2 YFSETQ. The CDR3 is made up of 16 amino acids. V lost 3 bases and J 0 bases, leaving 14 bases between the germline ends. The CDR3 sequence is CASSWARGTSTDTQYF. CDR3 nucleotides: TGCGCCAGCAGCTGGGCCAGGGGTACTAGCACAGATACGCAGTATTTT. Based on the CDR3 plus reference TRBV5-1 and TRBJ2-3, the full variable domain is KAGVTQTPRYLIKTRGQQVTLSCSPISGHRSVSWYQQTPGQGLQFLFEYFSETQRNKGNFPGRFSGRQFSNSRSEMNVSTLELGDSALYLCASSWARGTSTDTQYFGPGTRLTVL.

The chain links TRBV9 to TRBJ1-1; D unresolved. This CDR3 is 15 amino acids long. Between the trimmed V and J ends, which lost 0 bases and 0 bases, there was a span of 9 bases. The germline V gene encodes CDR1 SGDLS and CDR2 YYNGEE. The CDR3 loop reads CASSVGGPLNTEAFF. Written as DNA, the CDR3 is TGTGCCAGCAGCGTAGGAGGGCCTTTGAACACTGAAGCTTTCTTT.

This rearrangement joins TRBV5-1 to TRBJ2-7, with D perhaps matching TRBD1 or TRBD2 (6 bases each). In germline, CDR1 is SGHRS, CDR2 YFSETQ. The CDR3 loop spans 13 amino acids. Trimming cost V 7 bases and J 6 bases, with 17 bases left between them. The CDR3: CASGRTDVAEQYF. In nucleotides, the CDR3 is TGCGCCAGCGGGAGGACAGACGTGGCCGAGCAGTACTTC.

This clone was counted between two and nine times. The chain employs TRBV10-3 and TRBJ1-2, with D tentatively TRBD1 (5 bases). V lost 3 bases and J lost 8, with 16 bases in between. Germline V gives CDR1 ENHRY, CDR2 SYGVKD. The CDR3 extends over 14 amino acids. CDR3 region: CAISDGREYEGYTF. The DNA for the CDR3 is TGTGCCATCAGTGATGGCAGGGAGTACGAAGGCTACACCTTC.

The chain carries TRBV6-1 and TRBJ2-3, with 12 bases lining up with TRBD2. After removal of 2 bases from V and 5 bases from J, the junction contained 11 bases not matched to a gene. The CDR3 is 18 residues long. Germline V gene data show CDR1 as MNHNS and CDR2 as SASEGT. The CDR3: CASSERRTSGMGKDTQYF. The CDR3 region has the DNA TGTGCCAGCAGTGAAAGGCGGACTAGCGGGATGGGGAAAGATACGCAGTATTTT.

CDR3: CASTSDGTDTQYF. DNA for the CDR3: TGTGCCAGCACCTCGGACGGCACAGATACGCAGTATTTT. This rearrangement joins TRBV6-5 to TRBJ2-3; unclear D gene. Trimming stripped 7 bases from V and 1 base from J, with 9 bases between. Germline CDR1 reads MNHEY; CDR2 reads SVGAGI. The CDR3 is made up of 13 amino acids.

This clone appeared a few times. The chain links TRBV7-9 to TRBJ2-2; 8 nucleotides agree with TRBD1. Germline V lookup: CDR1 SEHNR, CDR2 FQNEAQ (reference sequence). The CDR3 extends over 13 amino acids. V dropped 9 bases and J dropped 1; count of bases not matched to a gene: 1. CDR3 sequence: CASGTGNTGELFF. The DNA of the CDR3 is TGTGCCAGTGGGACAGGGAACACCGGGGAGCTGTTTTTT.

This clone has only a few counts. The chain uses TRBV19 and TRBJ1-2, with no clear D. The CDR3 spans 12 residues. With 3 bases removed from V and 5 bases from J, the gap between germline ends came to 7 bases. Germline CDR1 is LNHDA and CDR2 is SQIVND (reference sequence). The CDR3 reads CASSIRPYGYTF. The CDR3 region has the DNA TGTGCCAGTAGTATTCGTCCATATGGCTACACCTTC.

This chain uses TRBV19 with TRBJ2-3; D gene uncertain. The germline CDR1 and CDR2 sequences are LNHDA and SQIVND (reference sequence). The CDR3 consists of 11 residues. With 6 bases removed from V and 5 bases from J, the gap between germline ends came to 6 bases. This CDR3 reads CASSQGDTQYF. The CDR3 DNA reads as TGTGCCAGTAGCCAAGGAGATACGCAGTATTTT.

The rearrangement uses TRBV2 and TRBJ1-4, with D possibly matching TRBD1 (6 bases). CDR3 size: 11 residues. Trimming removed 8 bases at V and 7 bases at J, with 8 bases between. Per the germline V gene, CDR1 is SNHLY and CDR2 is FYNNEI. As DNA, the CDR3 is TGTGCCAGCGGGGGCGTTGAAAAACTGTTTTTT. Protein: CASGGVEKLFF. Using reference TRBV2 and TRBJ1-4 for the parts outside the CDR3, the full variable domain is EPEVTQTPSHQVTQMGQEVILRCVPISNHLYFYWYRQILGQKVEFLVSFYNNEISEKSEIFDDQFSVERPDGSNFTLKIRSTKLEDSAMYFCASGGVEKLFFGSGTQLSVL.

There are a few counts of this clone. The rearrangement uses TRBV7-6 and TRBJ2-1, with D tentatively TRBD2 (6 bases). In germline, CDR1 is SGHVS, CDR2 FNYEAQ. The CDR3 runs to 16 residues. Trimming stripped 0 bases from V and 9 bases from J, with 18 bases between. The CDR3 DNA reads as TGTGCCAGCAGCTTAGCGTGGCGGGGTTCGAACTCTGAGCAGTTCTTC. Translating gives CASSLAWRGSNSEQFF.

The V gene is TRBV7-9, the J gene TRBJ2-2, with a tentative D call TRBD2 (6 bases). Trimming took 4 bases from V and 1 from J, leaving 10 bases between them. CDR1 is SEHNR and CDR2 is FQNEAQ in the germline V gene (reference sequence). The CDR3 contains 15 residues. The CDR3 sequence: CASSWDSLNTGELFF. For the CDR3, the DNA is TGTGCCAGCAGCTGGGACTCACTGAACACCGGGGAGCTGTTTTTT.

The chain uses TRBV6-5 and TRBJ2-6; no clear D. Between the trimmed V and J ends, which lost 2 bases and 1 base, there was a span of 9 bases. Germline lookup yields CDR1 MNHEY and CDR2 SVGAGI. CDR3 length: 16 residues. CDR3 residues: CASSYRIVSGANVLTF. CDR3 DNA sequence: TGTGCCAGCAGTTACCGGATAGTATCTGGGGCCAACGTCCTGACTTTC.

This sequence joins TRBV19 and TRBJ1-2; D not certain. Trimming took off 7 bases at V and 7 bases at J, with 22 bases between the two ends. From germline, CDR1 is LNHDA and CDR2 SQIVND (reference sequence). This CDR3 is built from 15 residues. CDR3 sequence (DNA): TGTGCCAGTACCCCGGGGAGGACCGGCGCCGGTGGCTACACCTTC. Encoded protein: CASTPGRTGAGGYTF.

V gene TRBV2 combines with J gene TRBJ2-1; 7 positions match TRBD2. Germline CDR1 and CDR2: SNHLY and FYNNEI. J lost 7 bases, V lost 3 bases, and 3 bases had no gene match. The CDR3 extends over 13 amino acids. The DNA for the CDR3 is TGTGCCAGCAGTGATAGCGGGCGGAATGAGCAGTTCTTC. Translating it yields CASSDSGRNEQFF. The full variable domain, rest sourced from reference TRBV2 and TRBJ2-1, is EPEVTQTPSHQVTQMGQEVILRCVPISNHLYFYWYRQILGQKVEFLVSFYNNEISEKSEIFDDQFSVERPDGSNFTLKIRSTKLEDSAMYFCASSDSGRNEQFFGPGTRLTVL.

For the CDR3, the DNA is TGCGCCAGCAGCCAAGGACTAGCGGGAGTGCGCTCCTACAATGAGCAGTTCTTC. Its translation: CASSQGLAGVRSYNEQFF. The chain couples TRBV4-1 to TRBJ2-1; TRBD2 matches 12 bases. This CDR3 has 18 amino acids. Germline values: CDR1 MGHRA, CDR2 YSYEKL. After removal of 1 base from V and 0 bases from J, the junction contained 4 bases not matched to a gene.

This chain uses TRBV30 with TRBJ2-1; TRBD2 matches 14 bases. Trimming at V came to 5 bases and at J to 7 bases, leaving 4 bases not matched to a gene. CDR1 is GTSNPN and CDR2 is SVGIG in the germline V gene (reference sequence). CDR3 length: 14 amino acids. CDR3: CAWWTSGRRNEQFF. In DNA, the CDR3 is TGTGCCTGGTGGACTAGCGGGAGGAGGAATGAGCAGTTCTTC. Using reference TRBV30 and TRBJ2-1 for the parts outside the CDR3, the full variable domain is SQTIHQWPATLVQPVGSPLSLECTVEGTSNPNLYWYRQAAGRGLQLLFYSVGIGQISSEVPQNLSASRPQDRQFILSSKKLLLSDSGFYLCAWWTSGRRNEQFFGPGTRLTVL.

The CDR3 DNA reads TGTGCCAGCAGTTTATTATTCCCGGACACCGATGGTCACACCATATATTTT. It translates to CASSLLFPDTDGHTIYF. V usage is TRBV27 and J usage is TRBJ1-3, with a weak D call TRBD1 (5 bases). The germline V gene has CDR1 MNHEY and CDR2 SMNVEV (reference sequence). The CDR3 length is 17 residues. V lost 1 base, J lost 8 bases, and 21 bases lay in between.

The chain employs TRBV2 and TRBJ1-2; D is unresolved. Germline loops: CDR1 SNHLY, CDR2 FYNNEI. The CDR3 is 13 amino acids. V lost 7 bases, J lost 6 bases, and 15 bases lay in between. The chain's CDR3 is CASKERGSNGYTF. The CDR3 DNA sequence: TGTGCCAGCAAAGAAAGAGGAAGCAATGGCTACACCTTC. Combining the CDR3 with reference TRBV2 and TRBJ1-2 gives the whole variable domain EPEVTQTPSHQVTQMGQEVILRCVPISNHLYFYWYRQILGQKVEFLVSFYNNEISEKSEIFDDQFSVERPDGSNFTLKIRSTKLEDSAMYFCASKERGSNGYTFGSGTRLTVV.

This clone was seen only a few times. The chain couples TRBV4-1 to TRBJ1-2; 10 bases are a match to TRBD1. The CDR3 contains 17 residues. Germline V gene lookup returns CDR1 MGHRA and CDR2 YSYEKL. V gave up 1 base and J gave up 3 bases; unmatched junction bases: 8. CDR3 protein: CASSQVEWGQGYYGYTF. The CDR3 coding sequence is TGCGCCAGCAGCCAAGTGGAGTGGGGACAGGGGTACTATGGCTACACCTTC.

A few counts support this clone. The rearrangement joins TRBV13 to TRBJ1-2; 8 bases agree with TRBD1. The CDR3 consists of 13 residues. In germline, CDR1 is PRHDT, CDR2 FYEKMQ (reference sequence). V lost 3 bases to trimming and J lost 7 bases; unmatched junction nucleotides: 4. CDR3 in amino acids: CASSFGQGTGYTF. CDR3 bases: TGTGCCAGCAGCTTCGGACAGGGTACTGGCTACACCTTC.

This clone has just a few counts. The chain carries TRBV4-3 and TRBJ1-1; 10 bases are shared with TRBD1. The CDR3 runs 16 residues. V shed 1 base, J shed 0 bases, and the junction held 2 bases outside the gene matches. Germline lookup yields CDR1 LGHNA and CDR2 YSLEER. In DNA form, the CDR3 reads TGCGCCAGCAGCCAAGGACAGGGGGCTATGAACACTGAAGCTTTCTTT. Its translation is CASSQGQGAMNTEAFF.

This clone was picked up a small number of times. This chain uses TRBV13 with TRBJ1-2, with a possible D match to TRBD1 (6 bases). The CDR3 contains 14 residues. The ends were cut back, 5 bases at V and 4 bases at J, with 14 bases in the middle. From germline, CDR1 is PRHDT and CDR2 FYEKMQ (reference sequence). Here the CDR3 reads CASSPRGASYGYTF. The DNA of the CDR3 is TGTGCCAGCAGCCCAAGGGGGGCTTCCTATGGCTACACCTTC.

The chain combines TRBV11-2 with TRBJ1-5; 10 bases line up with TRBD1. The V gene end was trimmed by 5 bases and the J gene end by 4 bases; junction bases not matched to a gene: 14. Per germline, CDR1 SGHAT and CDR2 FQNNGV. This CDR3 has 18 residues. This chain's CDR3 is CASSRSGTGESLNQPQHF. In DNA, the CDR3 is TGTGCCAGCAGCCGTTCCGGGACAGGGGAATCCCTAAATCAGCCCCAGCATTTT.

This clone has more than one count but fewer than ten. The CDR3 protein is CASSPDRGNTGELFF. In DNA, the CDR3 is TGTGCCAGCAGTCCCGACAGGGGGAACACCGGGGAGCTGTTTTTT. V gene TRBV7-3 combines with J gene TRBJ2-2; 8 nucleotides agree with TRBD1. The CDR3 length is 15 residues. Germline loops: CDR1 SGHTA, CDR2 FQGTGA. The J segment lost 1 base and the V segment lost 6 bases, leaving 4 bases of the junction unmatched.

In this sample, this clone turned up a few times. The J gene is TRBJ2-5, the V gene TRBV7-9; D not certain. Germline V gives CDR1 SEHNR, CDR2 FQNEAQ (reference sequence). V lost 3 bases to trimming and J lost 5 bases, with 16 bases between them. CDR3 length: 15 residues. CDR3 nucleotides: TGTGCCAGCAGCTTCCCCGTAATAATTTCGGAGACCCAGTACTTC. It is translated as CASSFPVIISETQYF.